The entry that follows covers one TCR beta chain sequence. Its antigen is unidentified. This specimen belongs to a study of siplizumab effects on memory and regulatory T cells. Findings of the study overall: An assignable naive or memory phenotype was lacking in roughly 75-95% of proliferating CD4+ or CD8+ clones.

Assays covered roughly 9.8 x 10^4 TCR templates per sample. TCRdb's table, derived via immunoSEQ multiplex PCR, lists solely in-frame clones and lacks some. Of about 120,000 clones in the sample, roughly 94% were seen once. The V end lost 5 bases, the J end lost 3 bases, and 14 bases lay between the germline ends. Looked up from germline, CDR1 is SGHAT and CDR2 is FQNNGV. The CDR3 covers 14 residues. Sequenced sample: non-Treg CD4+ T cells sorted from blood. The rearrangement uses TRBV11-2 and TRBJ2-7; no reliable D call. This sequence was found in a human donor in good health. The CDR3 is CASSPTTYVYEQYF. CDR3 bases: TGTGCCAGCAGCCCAACAACCTACGTCTACGAGCAGTACTTC. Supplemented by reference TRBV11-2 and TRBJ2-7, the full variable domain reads EAGVAQSPRYKIIEKRQSVAFWCNPISGHATLYWYQQILGQGPKLLIQFQNNGVVDDSQLPKDRFSAERLKGVDSTLKIQPAKLEDSAVYLCASSPTTYVYEQYFGPGTRLTVT.